A selection of T cell receptor beta chains follows, all from one sample in a study of synovial regulatory T cells in juvenile arthritis. Profiling relied on immunoSEQ multiplex PCR, and the TCRdb table lists in-frame clones only, not all of them. Its table lists 9,500 to 10,000 clones. Input material: Treg cells from blood. The receptor source for this set is a donor aged 2-35 years with juvenile idiopathic arthritis. CDR3s include the opening cysteine and the closing phenylalanine or tryptophan. The order of the fields is CDR3 protein, V gene, J gene.

CDR3: CASSLGQGSSYEQYF; V: TRBV7-9; J: TRBJ2-7
CDR3: CASSYRTGRSTEAFF; V: TRBV6-5; J: TRBJ1-1
CDR3: CASSLLFPGQNYGYTF; V: TRBV7-9; J: TRBJ1-2
CDR3: CASSPTVLSGNTIYF; V: TRBV4-3; J: TRBJ1-3
CDR3: CASSVGLAENTGELFF; V: TRBV9; J: TRBJ2-2
CDR3: CASSQRREAGEQYF; V: TRBV4-1; J: TRBJ2-7
CDR3: CASSLGFQVMTGANVLTF; V: TRBV11-1; J: TRBJ2-6
CDR3: CASSLRGAGNYGYTF; V: TRBV5-6; J: TRBJ1-2
CDR3: CASTASQFRYFEKLFF; V: TRBV28; J: TRBJ1-4
CDR3: CASSSSSLLDYEQYF; V: TRBV18; J: TRBJ2-7
CDR3: CAITPGHNYGYTF; V: TRBV10-3; J: TRBJ1-2
CDR3: CASSIVNRGDYGYTF; V: TRBV19; J: TRBJ1-2
CDR3: CASSLRGHGGYTF; V: TRBV28; J: TRBJ1-2
CDR3: CASSQEGSNILSNQPQHF; V: TRBV4-1; J: TRBJ1-5
CDR3: CASSQGLGVYEQYF; V: TRBV4-2; J: TRBJ2-7
CDR3: CASSQAGTALNYGYTF; V: TRBV4-3; J: TRBJ1-2
CDR3: CASSQGAGRAEYEQYF; V: TRBV4-3; J: TRBJ2-7
CDR3: CASSQVGRAEQFF; V: TRBV4-3; J: TRBJ2-1
CDR3: CASRLTGAYYGYTF; V: TRBV5-6; J: TRBJ1-2
CDR3: CASSLNSGANVLTF; V: TRBV7-3; J: TRBJ2-6
CDR3: CASSLRAPYEQYF; V: TRBV27; J: TRBJ2-7
CDR3: CASSHPRAANEKLFF; V: TRBV4-1; J: TRBJ1-4
CDR3: CASMGGRDTIYF; V: TRBV6-1; J: TRBJ1-3
CDR3: CAISEGTGGSYRTF; V: TRBV10-3; J: TRBJ1-2
CDR3: CATFGKGGDLYEQYF; V: TRBV2; J: TRBJ2-7
CDR3: CAIKGQGDTEAFF; V: TRBV10-3; J: TRBJ1-1
CDR3: CASSLGVRTTEAFF; V: TRBV4-3; J: TRBJ1-1
CDR3: CASSQATARIYNEQFF; V: TRBV4-1; J: TRBJ2-1
CDR3: CASSQEIRGWYEQYF; V: TRBV4-3; J: TRBJ2-7
CDR3: CASSLRQWSPHQFF; V: TRBV4-3; J: TRBJ2-1
CDR3: CASSYSGHPTSYEQYF; V: TRBV6-6; J: TRBJ2-7
CDR3: CASSPLGGGGTYEQYF; V: TRBV18; J: TRBJ2-7
CDR3: CASRPTGGEKLFF; V: TRBV6-5; J: TRBJ1-4
CDR3: CASSIKLLNTEAFF; V: TRBV19; J: TRBJ1-1
CDR3: CASSPIPPGQVGANYGYTF; V: TRBV18; J: TRBJ1-2